Each of the 20 T cell receptor beta chains below was sequenced from the same sample in a study of blood T cell repertoires in COVID-19. Measured with immunoSEQ multiplex PCR; TCRdb has only the in-frame clones, and not every one. Among over 300,000 clones, roughly 90% were seen once, and the ten largest hold around 7%. The sequenced sample was peripheral blood. These receptors were taken from a man between 18 and 35 years old with active or convalescent COVID-19.

This rearrangement joins TRBV6-5 to TRBJ1-2, with unresolved D. Trimming pared 0 bases from V and 7 bases from J, leaving 9 bases between. The CDR3 runs 13 residues. Germline CDR1 reads MNHEY; CDR2 reads SVGAGI. The CDR3: CASSYSTRPGYTF. In DNA form, the CDR3 reads TGTGCCAGCAGTTACTCGACCAGGCCTGGCTACACCTTC.

With respect to this clone: Germline is not matched at one junction end, which may reflect a read error. The chain joins TRBV19 to TRBJ2-6; TRBD1 might be the D (5 bases). The V gene's germline CDR1 is LNHDA and CDR2 SQIVND (reference sequence). CDR3 length equals 15 residues. This CDR3 reads CASSIEGYGANVLTF. The CDR3 nucleotides read TGTGCCAGTAGTATAGAAGGGTATGGGGCCAACGTGCTGACTTTC.

V gene TRBV12-3 or TRBV12-4 combines with J gene TRBJ1-2, with 7 bases that match TRBD1. The CDR3 runs 13 residues. J lost 4 bases, V lost 3 bases, and 2 bases had no gene match. CDR3: CASSFGTVYGYTF. The CDR3 DNA reads TGTGCCAGCAGTTTTGGGACAGTCTATGGCTACACCTTC.

This clone was counted at least ten times. The genes are TRBV6-2 or TRBV6-3 and TRBJ2-3; TRBD1 matches 10 bases. This CDR3 has 14 amino acids. Germline values: CDR1 MNHEY, CDR2 SVGEGT. Trimming removed 5 bases from V and 3 bases from J; junction bases left unmatched: 2. CDR3 sequence: CASSGQGETDTQYF. Here the CDR3 DNA reads TGTGCCAGCAGTGGACAGGGGGAGACAGATACGCAGTATTTT.

The chain links TRBV2 to TRBJ1-1; D remains ambiguous. Germline CDR1 SNHLY, CDR2 FYNNEI. The CDR3 is made up of 17 amino acids. V lost 4 bases to trimming and J lost 3 bases, with 21 bases between them. Here the CDR3 DNA reads TGTGCCAGCAGTGCCCTTATTAAAGTGTTTTCGGACACTGAAGCTTTCTTT. Translation: CASSALIKVFSDTEAFF.

As concerns this clone: The germline gene is not matched at one end of the junction; a read error may be the cause. The V gene is TRBV19, the J gene TRBJ2-7; TRBD1 is a possible D gene (6 bases). The CDR3 length is 14 residues. The germline V gene has CDR1 LNHDA and CDR2 SQIVND (reference sequence). CDR3 region: CAGSVYRDIYEQYF. CDR3 nucleotides: TGTGCCGGTAGTGTCTACCGGGACATCTACGAGCAGTACTTC.

The chain couples TRBV5-6 to TRBJ2-5, with 7 bases aligning to TRBD2. V dropped 3 bases and J dropped 4; count of bases not matched to a gene: 6. The CDR3 totals 14 residues. CDR1 is SGHDT, CDR2 YYEEEE, per germline. CDR3 nucleotides: TGTGCCAGCAGCTCCTTGGCGGGGGTAGAGACCCAGTACTTC. This codes for CASSSLAGVETQYF.

This clone came up once. This chain links TRBV4-3 with TRBJ2-7; maybe TRBD2 (6 bases). Germline CDR1 and CDR2: LGHNA and YSLEER. The CDR3 consists of 14 residues. The germline V and J ends were trimmed by 0 bases and 3 bases, with 9 bases remaining between them. The chain's CDR3 is CASSQEISGYEQYF. CDR3 coding DNA: TGCGCCAGCAGCCAAGAGATTAGCGGCTACGAGCAGTACTTC.

This chain uses TRBV7-9 with TRBJ2-3; D possibly corresponds to TRBD1 (6 bases). Germline CDR1 SEHNR, CDR2 FQNEAQ (reference sequence). Trimming took 5 bases from V and 0 from J, leaving 18 bases between them. The CDR3 runs to 17 residues. The CDR3, as DNA: TGTGCCAGCAGCCCGAAGCGTCAGGGGCCCAGCACAGATACGCAGTATTTT. It codes for CASSPKRQGPSTDTQYF.

This rearrangement joins TRBV7-9 to TRBJ2-7; 9 bases match TRBD2. This CDR3 spans 16 amino acids. Germline V gene lookup returns CDR1 SEHNR and CDR2 FQNEAQ (reference sequence). V lost 3 bases to trimming and J lost 5 bases; unmatched junction nucleotides: 11. The CDR3 sequence is CASSLGRLAGYDEQYF. The CDR3 DNA reads TGTGCCAGCAGCTTGGGACGGCTAGCGGGATATGACGAGCAGTACTTC.

The rearrangement links TRBV7-8 to TRBJ2-1; 8 bases are a match to TRBD2. The CDR3 runs 18 residues. The V gene end was trimmed by 4 bases and the J gene end by 0 bases; junction bases not matched to a gene: 11. CDR1 and CDR2 (germline): SGHVS, FQNEAQ. The CDR3 sequence is CASSSLGRGVNSYNEQFF. The CDR3 coding sequence is TGTGCCAGCAGCTCTCTGGGGCGGGGGGTCAACTCCTACAATGAGCAGTTCTTC.

V and J are TRBV7-3 and TRBJ2-3; 9 bases are a match to TRBD1. The ends lost 6 bases at V and 6 bases at J; junction bases unmatched: 7. There are 14 residues in the CDR3. Per the germline V gene, CDR1 is SGHTA and CDR2 is FQGTGA. The CDR3 nucleotides are TGTGCCAGCAGTCCCGACAGGGGGGTTGATACGCAGTATTTT. It specifies CASSPDRGVDTQYF.

The chain recombines TRBV3-1 (or the pseudogene TRBV3-2) with TRBJ2-2, with D possibly TRBD2 on 5 matching bases. Trimming shortened V by 5 bases and J by 4 bases, and 8 bases separated the two germline ends. Germline assignment: CDR1 LGHDT and CDR2 YNNKEL (reference sequence). The CDR3 runs 13 residues. The CDR3 bases are TGTGCCAGCAGCATGAGGGCCACCGGGGAGCTGTTTTTT. Protein sequence: CASSMRATGELFF.

The chain links TRBV5-1 to TRBJ1-3, with a tentative D call TRBD1 (5 bases). Trimming stripped 7 bases from V and 0 bases from J, with 11 bases between. The V gene's germline CDR1 is SGHRS and CDR2 YFSETQ. The CDR3 is made up of 14 amino acids. Written as DNA, the CDR3 is TGCGCCAGCGGCGGGGGACTCTCTGGAAACACCATATATTTT. Its protein is CASGGGLSGNTIYF.

The rearrangement uses TRBV28 and TRBJ1-5; D may be TRBD1 (5 bases). With 3 bases removed from V and 1 base from J, the gap between germline ends came to 10 bases. CDR1 is MDHEN and CDR2 is SYDVKM in the germline V gene. The length of the CDR3 is 15 residues. Here the CDR3 reads CASSLGQESNQPQHF. The CDR3 DNA reads as TGTGCCAGCAGTTTGGGGCAGGAAAGCAATCAGCCCCAGCATTTT.

The chain links TRBV6-5 to TRBJ2-3; D might be TRBD2 (6 bases). V shed 6 bases and J shed 10 bases, with 14 bases lying between them. Germline CDR1 is MNHEY and CDR2 is SVGAGI. The CDR3 contains 12 residues. Written as DNA, the CDR3 is TGTGCCAGCAGGCGGGATTTAGGGTCGCAGTATTTT. Encoded protein: CASRRDLGSQYF.

This sequence joins TRBV7-3 and TRBJ2-3; weak D call: TRBD2 (5 bases). This CDR3 has 15 residues. CDR1 and CDR2 from the germline V gene are SGHTA and FQGTGA. V gave up 2 bases and J gave up 4 bases, with 13 bases separating them. In nucleotides, the CDR3 is TGTGCCAGCAGCTTACGGGGTTACGGGCCAGATACGCAGTATTTT. Protein: CASSLRGYGPDTQYF. The complete variable domain, with remaining parts taken from reference TRBV7-3 and TRBJ2-3, reads GAGVSQTPSNKVTEKGKYVELRCDPISGHTALYWYRQSLGQGPEFLIYFQGTGAADDSGLPNDRFFAVRPEGSVSTLKIQRTERGDSAVYLCASSLRGYGPDTQYFGPGTRLTVL.

The V and J genes are TRBV19 and TRBJ1-5; D may be TRBD1 (6 bases). The V gene's germline CDR1 is LNHDA and CDR2 SQIVND (reference sequence). The CDR3 is made up of 17 amino acids. V was cut by 2 bases and J by 0 bases, with 14 bases left in between. The CDR3, as DNA: TGTGCCAGTAGTATAAATCGAGGGGGAATTAGCAATCAGCCCCAGCATTTT. Amino acids: CASSINRGGISNQPQHF.

DNA for the CDR3: TGTGCCAGCAGCGACCCACTAGCGGGGGGGAGGGATACGCAGTATTTT. The encoded protein is CASSDPLAGGRDTQYF. The genes are TRBV9 and TRBJ2-3; TRBD2 matches 13 bases. This CDR3 spans 16 amino acids. V was clipped by 3 bases and J by 6 bases; unmatched bases: 7. Germline assignment: CDR1 SGDLS and CDR2 YYNGEE.

The chain couples TRBV5-1 to TRBJ2-1; 8 bases map to TRBD2. Germline CDR1 SGHRS, CDR2 YFSETQ. Trimming at V came to 0 bases and at J to 8 bases, leaving 7 bases not matched to a gene. This CDR3 spans 15 amino acids. The CDR3 loop is CASSLAVSGIDEQFF. DNA for the CDR3: TGCGCCAGCAGCTTGGCCGTTAGCGGGATCGATGAGCAGTTCTTC.